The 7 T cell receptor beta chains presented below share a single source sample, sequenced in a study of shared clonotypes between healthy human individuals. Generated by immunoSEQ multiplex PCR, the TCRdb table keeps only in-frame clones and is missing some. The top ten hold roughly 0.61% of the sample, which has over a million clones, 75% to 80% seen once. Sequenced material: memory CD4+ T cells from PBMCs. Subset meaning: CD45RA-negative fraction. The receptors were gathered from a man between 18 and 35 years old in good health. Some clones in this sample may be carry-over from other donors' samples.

CDR3 DNA: TGTGCCTGGCGGGGGGCGGCCACCGGGGAGCTGTTTTTT. It encodes CAWRGAATGELFF. The rearrangement links TRBV30 to TRBJ2-2, with D possibly matching TRBD2 (7 bases). The germline CDR1 and CDR2 sequences are GTSNPN and SVGIG (reference sequence). CDR3 length: 13 amino acids. Trimming cost V 5 bases and J 4 bases, with 11 bases left between them.

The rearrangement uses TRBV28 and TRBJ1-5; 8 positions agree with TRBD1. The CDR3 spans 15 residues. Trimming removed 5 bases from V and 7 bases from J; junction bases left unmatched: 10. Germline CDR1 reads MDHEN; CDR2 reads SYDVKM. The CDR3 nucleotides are TGTGCCAGCAGTGACGGACAGGGTAGATTACAGCCCCAGCATTTT. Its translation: CASSDGQGRLQPQHF.

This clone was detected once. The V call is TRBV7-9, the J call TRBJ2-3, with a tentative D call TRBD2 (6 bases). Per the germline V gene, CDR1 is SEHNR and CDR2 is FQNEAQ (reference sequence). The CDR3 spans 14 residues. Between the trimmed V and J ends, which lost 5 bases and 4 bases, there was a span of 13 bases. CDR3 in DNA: TGTGCCAGCAGCGGTACCGGAGGGGCAGATACGCAGTATTTT. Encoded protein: CASSGTGGADTQYF.

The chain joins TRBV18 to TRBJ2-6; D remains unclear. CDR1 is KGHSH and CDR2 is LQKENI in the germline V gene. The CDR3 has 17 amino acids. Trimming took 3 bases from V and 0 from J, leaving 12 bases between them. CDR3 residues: CASSPAVGHSGANVLTF. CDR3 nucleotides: TGTGCCAGCTCACCGGCGGTCGGGCACTCTGGGGCCAACGTCCTGACTTTC.

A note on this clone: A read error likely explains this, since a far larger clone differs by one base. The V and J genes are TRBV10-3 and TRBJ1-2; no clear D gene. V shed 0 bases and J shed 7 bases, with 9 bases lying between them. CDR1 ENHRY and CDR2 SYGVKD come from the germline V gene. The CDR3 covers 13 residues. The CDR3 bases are TGTGCCATCAGTGAGTCGAGGGAGTGTGGCTACACCTTC. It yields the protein CAISESRECGYTF.

The CDR3 here is CASSYTRAGYTF. The CDR3 DNA follows: TGTGCCAGCAGCTACACAAGAGCTGGCTACACCTTC. V is TRBV13 and J is TRBJ1-2; D not certain. Trimming removed 4 bases from V and 7 bases from J, with 10 bases in between. The CDR3 is made up of 12 amino acids. The germline gives CDR1 PRHDT, CDR2 FYEKMQ (reference sequence).

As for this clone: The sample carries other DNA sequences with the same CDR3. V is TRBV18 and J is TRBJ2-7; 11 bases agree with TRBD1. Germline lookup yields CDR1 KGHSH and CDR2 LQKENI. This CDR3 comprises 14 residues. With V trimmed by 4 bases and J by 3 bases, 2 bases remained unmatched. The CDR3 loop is CASSRDRGVYEQYF. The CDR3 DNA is TGTGCCAGCTCACGGGACAGGGGGGTCTACGAGCAGTACTTC.